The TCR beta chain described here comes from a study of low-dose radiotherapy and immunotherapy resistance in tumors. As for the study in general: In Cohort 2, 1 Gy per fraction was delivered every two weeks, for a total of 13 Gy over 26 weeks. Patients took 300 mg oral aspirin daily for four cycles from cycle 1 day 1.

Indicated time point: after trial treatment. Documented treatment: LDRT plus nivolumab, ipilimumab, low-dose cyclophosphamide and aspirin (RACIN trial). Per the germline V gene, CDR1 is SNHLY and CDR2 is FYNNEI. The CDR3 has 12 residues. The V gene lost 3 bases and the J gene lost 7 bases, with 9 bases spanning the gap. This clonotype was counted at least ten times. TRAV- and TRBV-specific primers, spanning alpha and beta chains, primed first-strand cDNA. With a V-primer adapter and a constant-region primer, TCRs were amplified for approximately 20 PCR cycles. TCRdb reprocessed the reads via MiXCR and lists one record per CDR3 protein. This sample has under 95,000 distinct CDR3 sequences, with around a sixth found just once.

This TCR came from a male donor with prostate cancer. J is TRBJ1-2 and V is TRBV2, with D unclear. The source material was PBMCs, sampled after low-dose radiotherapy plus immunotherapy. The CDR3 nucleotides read TGTGCCAGCAGTGAGGACTTCTCTGGCTACACCTTC. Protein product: CASSEDFSGYTF.